The rows below give T cell receptor beta chains drawn from one sample of a study of T cell responses to AZD1222 COVID-19 vaccine. Only in-frame clones appear in the TCRdb table, and some are missing; sequencing was by immunoSEQ multiplex PCR. The sample carries 120,000 or so clones, around 90% recorded once. The source was peripheral blood, collected on day 0 of AZD1222 vaccination. Receptor source: an adult in good health. CDR3s include the opening cysteine and the closing phenylalanine or tryptophan. The D gene is left open where the match is weak.

. TRBV2 CASSEGQPLNTEAFF
. TRBV5-1 CASSLAPRNEQYF
. TRBV29-1 CSVDLPGHGSYNEQFF
. TRBV27 CASSPGYGETQYF
. TRBV6-5 CASRTGSGNTIYF
. TRBV28 CASSLLGGRGNQPQHF
TRBD2 TRBV7-2 CASSLGSAGGVGDTQYF
TRBD1 TRBV6-1 CASSEGTVVNYGYTF
. TRBV7-2 CASSSLWDGSYEQYF
. TRBV27 CASSPLDIFWHQPQHF
TRBD1 TRBV19 CASGQVPGNTIYF
. TRBV12-3/TRBV12-4 CASSLRSGGYTF
TRBD2 TRBV7-2 CASSFTSGREYF
. TRBV28 CASRPDSNQPQHF
. TRBV19 CASSPGPRLPQHF
TRBD2 TRBV6-5 CASSLYDSGTSNEQFF
. TRBV19 CASTLEQYSNQPQHF
TRBD1 TRBV5-4 CASSLKLGTGSNSPLHF
TRBD2 TRBV18 CASSEMTSGSGDTQYF
TRBD1 TRBV7-9 CASSSTGVDYGYTF
TRBD1 TRBV7-9 CASSLVSGQIFSYEQYF
. TRBV13 CASSFGANTEAFF
. TRBV10-3 CAISAGTENTGELFF
. TRBV12-3/TRBV12-4 CASSLGLGTQYF
. TRBV7-9 CASSLGRMGWGEKDTEAFF
TRBD2 TRBV27 CASSPGTSGGAQDTQYF
. TRBV9 CASSVYDDRNTEAFF
. TRBV6-6 CASTGGPQETQYF
. TRBV5-1 CASSLEGTASYNEQFF
TRBD2 TRBV19 CASSIGTSAVREQYF
TRBD1 TRBV28 CASSTWTGSVETQYF